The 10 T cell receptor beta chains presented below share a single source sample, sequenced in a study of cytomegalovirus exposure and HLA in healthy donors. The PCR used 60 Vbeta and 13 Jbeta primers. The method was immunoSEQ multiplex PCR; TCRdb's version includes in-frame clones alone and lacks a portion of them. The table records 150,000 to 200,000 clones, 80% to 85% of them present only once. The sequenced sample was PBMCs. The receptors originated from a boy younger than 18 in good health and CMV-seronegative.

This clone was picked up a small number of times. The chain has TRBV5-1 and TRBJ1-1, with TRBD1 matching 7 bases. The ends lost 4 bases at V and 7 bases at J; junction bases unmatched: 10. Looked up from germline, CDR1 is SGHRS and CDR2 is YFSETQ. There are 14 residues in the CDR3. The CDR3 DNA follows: TGCGCCAGCAGCCTCTACAGGGGACGGGGTGAAGCTTTCTTT. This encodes CASSLYRGRGEAFF. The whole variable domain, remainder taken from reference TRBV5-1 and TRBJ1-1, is KAGVTQTPRYLIKTRGQQVTLSCSPISGHRSVSWYQQTPGQGLQFLFEYFSETQRNKGNFPGRFSGRQFSNSRSEMNVSTLELGDSALYLCASSLYRGRGEAFFGQGTRLTVV.

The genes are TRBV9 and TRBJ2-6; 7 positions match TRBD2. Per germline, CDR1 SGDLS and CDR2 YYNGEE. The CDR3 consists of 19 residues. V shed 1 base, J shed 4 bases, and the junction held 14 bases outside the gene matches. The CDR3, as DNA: TGTGCCAGCAGCGTAAAGTGGCTAGCGGCCCAAGCAGGGGCCAACGTCCTGACTTTC. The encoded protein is CASSVKWLAAQAGANVLTF.

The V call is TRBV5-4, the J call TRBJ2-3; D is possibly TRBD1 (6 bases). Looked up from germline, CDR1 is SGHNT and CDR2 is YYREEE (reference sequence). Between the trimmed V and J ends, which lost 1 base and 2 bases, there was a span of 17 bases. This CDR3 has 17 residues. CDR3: CASSLKSGQGTTDTQYF. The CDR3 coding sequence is TGTGCCAGCAGCTTGAAGTCTGGGCAGGGGACCACAGATACGCAGTATTTT.

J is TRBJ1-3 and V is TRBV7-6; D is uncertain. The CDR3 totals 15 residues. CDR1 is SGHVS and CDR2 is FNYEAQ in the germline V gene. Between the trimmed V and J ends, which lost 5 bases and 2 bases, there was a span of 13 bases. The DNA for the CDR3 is TGTGCCAGCAGCCGATCAGAGGGAACTGGAAACACCATATATTTT. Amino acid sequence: CASSRSEGTGNTIYF.

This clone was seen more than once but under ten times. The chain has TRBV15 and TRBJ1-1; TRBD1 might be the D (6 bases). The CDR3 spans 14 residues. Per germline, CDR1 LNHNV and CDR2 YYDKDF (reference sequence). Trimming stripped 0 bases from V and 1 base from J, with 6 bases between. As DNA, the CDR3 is TGTGCCACCAGCAGAGAAGGGGGGAACACTGAAGCTTTCTTT. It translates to CATSREGGNTEAFF.

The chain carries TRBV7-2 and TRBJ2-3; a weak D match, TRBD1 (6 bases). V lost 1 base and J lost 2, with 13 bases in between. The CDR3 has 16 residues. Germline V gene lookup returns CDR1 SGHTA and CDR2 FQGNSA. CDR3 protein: CASSLEQGRLTDTQYF. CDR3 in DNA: TGTGCCAGCAGCTTAGAACAGGGCCGCCTCACAGATACGCAGTATTTT.

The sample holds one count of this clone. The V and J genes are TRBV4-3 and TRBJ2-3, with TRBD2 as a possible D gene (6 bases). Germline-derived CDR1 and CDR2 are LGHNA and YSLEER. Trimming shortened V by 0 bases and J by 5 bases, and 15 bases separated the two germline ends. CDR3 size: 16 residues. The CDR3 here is CASSQDRASVQDTQYF. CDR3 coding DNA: TGCGCCAGCAGCCAAGATCGGGCTAGCGTTCAAGATACGCAGTATTTT.

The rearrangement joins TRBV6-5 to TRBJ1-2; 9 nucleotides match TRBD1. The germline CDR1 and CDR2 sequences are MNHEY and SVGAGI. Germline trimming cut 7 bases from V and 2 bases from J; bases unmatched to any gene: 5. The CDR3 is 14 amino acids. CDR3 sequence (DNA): TGTGCCAGCACCCGGACAGGGGTGAACTATGGCTACACCTTC. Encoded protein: CASTRTGVNYGYTF.

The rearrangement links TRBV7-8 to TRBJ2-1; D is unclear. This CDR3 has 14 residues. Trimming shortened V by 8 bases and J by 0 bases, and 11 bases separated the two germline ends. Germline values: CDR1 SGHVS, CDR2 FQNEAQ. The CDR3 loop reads CASGRGDSYNEQFF. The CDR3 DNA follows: TGTGCCAGCGGCCGTGGTGACTCCTACAATGAGCAGTTCTTC.

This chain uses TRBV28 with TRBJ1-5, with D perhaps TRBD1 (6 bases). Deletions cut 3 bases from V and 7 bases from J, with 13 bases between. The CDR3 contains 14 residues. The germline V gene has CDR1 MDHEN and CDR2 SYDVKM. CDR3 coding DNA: TGTGCCAGCAGTTTGGGGGGGGGCGAGCAGCCCCAGCATTTT. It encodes CASSLGGGEQPQHF.